This T cell receptor beta chain comes out of a study of blood T cell repertoires in COVID-19 (dated by TCRdb to the early 2020s). Background on the whole study: Samples covering the acute and convalescent phases of COVID-19 were provided by collaborators in the United States, Italy and Spain. The repertoires were released in a freely available public database intended as a resource for research on the immune response to SARS-CoV-2. Samples came from the ongoing ImmuneRACE study (first 160 participants) plus 1,254 subjects from 6 global collaborators. The dataset comprised deeply sampled blood TCRbeta repertoires from subjects exposed to, actively infected with, or recovered from COVID-19. Where HLA class I and class II types were available, the types were taken from metadata supplied by the sample provider, not from assay-based typing. The sample metadata nearly always contained a de-identified subject ID, COVID-19 status, age in years and sex. The prospective study material was composed of cDNA or gDNA derived from T cells, B-cell-depleted T cells, or PBMCs. General conclusions and limits of the study: The quantity of clinical and demographic metadata differed by source and by participant and was supplied without curation.

Cut back by 8 bases and 2 bases, the V and J ends lie 13 bases apart. Inclusive of the bounding cysteine and phenylalanine, the CDR3 is 14 residues long. Just the 42-base CDR3 DNA is kept, in frame starting at base 1. Looking up the germline V gene yields CDR1 MNHEY and CDR2 SVGAGI. Each collaborating institution followed its own protocols to collect whole blood in K2EDTA tubes. For TCRbeta analysis, collaborator samples were shipped as frozen whole blood, as isolated PBMCs, or as DNA extracted from either sample type. TCRbeta CDR3 regions were amplified from genomic DNA by means of the immunoSEQ Assay, a bias-controlled multiplex PCR. As for the original processing: The number of nucleated cells in each sample was estimated by amplification of reference gene primers within the assay. Sequence reads were collapsed and filtered to measure the absolute abundance of every unique TCRbeta CDR3 rearrangement. For each sample, productive Simpson clonality was calculated by taking the square root of Simpson's diversity index across productive rearrangements. What TCRdb holds here is the immuneACCESS table cut down to in-frame rearrangements. Part of the clones is not present; checked against another copy, under half of the missing clones reflect an unresolved V gene, and the others are unexplained. That table supplies the V and J calls and clone size; D and trimming were determined from the DNA. This sample has 70,000 to 95,000 clones in its table, and 88% of those were observed once. The ten largest clones take up roughly 8.3% of the sample.

To note about this clone: Its antigen specificity is not known. Nothing much larger sits one base from this clone, and base qualities are not available.

The material sequenced was peripheral blood. The TCR was taken from an older woman with acute or convalescent COVID-19. The chain links TRBV6-5 with TRBJ1-5; a weak D assignment points to TRBD1 (5 bases agree). The bases are TGTGCCAGCCTGGACAAAAGTGGCAATCAGCCCCAGCATTTT. This is translated as CASLDKSGNQPQHF.